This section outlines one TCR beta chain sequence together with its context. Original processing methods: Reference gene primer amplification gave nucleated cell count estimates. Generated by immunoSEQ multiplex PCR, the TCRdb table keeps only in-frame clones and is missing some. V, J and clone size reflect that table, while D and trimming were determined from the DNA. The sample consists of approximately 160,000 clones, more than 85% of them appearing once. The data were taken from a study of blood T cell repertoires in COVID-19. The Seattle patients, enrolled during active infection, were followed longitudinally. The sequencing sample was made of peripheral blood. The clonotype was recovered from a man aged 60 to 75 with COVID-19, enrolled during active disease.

This chain's CDR3 is CATSRDPRRNTEAFF. The DNA for the CDR3 is TGTGCCACCAGCAGAGATCCACGCAGGAACACTGAAGCTTTCTTT. V usage is TRBV15 and J usage is TRBJ1-1, with D uncertain. The CDR3 extends over 15 amino acids. CDR1 and CDR2 from the germline V gene are LNHNV and YYDKDF (reference sequence). Trimming removed 0 bases at V and 1 base at J, with 9 bases between.